The TCR beta chain described here comes from a study of identifying expanded T cells in peripheral blood. A single count supports this clone. V was clipped by 6 bases and J by 8 bases, with 13 bases between them. The germline V gene has CDR1 MNHEY and CDR2 SMNVEV (reference sequence). This CDR3 has 13 amino acids. Profiling relied on immunoSEQ multiplex PCR, and the TCRdb table lists in-frame clones only, not all of them. The sample records 90,000 to 95,000 clones, approximately 91% being singletons. The gene calls are TRBV27 and TRBJ1-4; no clear D. The source material was blood. This TCR was recovered from a person aged 18 to 70 in good health. The CDR3 is CASSPFTTEKLFF. The DNA for the CDR3 is TGTGCCAGCAGCCCCTTCACCACCGAAAAACTGTTTTTT.